This T cell receptor beta chain came from a study of shared clonotypes between healthy human individuals (dated by TCRdb to about 2020). At the level of the whole study: The cohort comprised a couple of women and a few men aged 18 to 49 years. Per donor, three plates each were used for CD4 naive and CD4 memory, two for CD8 naive, and one for CD8 memory. Libraries were prepared and TCR repertoires were sequenced by different laboratories using diverse techniques, in order to increase sequencing depth and limit assay-specific biases. Leukapheresis yielded between about 0.85 and 10 billion PBMCs per donor. To estimate repertoire size and how much clonotype sharing occurs between individuals, the study deeply sequenced the blood TCR repertoires of five healthy adults. Broader findings and caveats from the paper: Compared with non-shared clonotypes, clonotypes shared by all four sorted-subset donors had higher generation probabilities. Even with the large sequencing depth, rarefaction of the sorted-subset datasets indicated that sequencing was incomplete. Naive subsets generally had larger estimated clonotype richness than memory subsets did. Because the study included a small number of donors, the genetic and exposure-history diversity represented was limited. Sampling was restricted to blood, and TCR repertoires in tissue are likely to differ from TCR repertoires in blood. Roughly 5% of naive CD4, roughly 3.5% of naive CD8, 2.3% of memory CD4, and around 0.4% of memory CD8 clonotypes were shared across a few donors. Pairwise subsampling led to the expectation that sequencing depth would affect the degree of clonotype sharing among donors.

The donors were healthy, HIV-negative adults with no recently reported acute infections or vaccinations. Every donor was a Caucasian adult living in Nashville, Tennessee, USA. CD4+ T cells were enriched through magnetic negative selection, after which naive cells were positively selected on CD45RA and the remaining negative fraction served as the memory subset. Blood was collected by leukapheresis, and PBMCs were isolated by Ficoll-Histopaque density gradient centrifugation and then cryopreserved in liquid nitrogen vapor phase. Analytical flow cytometry was used to check the purity and quantity of each magnetically sorted T cell population. From each sorted fraction, genomic DNA was isolated and quantified by UV absorbance on a Nanodrop 2000c. For this clone: This receptor's antigen is unknown. Base qualities are not recorded, but no much larger clone differs from it by a single base.

TCR CDR3 regions were amplified from genomic DNA by multiplex PCR using the deep immunoSEQ assay. Extracted genomic DNA from each cell subset was distributed evenly across all wells of several immunoSEQ 96-well plates, and each plate was treated as a replicate. For sorted subsets, around 200 ng genomic DNA, equal to some 30,000 T cell genomes, was loaded into each replicate PCR. Purified libraries were quantified with a Qubit 3.0 fluorometer, sized on a Bioanalyzer 2100, and re-quantified with the KAPA Library Quantification kit. A separate single-read 150-cycle Illumina NextSeq 550 flow cell was used to sequence each immunoSEQ 96-well plate. In the authors' own workflow: Because the immunoSEQ output included only junctional sequences and no quality scores, the filtering could not be the same as the filtering used for full-length reads. To assign V/J genes and CDR3, sequences were annotated using PyIR, a Python wrapper for IgBLAST v1.9, with IMGT germline references. Reads were filtered out if the reads had weak V/J assignments (E-value above 1e-6), no CDR3, stop codons, out-of-frame junctions, or ambiguous translated residues. A V3J clonotype was defined by an identical inferred V gene, J gene, and CDR3 amino acid sequence. Percentage overlap between repertoires was calculated by dividing the number of shared unique clonotypes by the size of the smaller repertoire. Three approaches were used to assess repertoire richness: RTK rarefaction, the Chao1 estimator, and Recon v2.1 estimates of unobserved clonotypes. For all TCRbeta clonotypes obtained by the gDNA method from several donors, generation probabilities were computed with OLGA. This is the immuneACCESS table as TCRdb keeps it, with only in-frame sequences that have V and J called. A part of the clones is gone; compared with another copy, unresolved V genes explain less than half, and the rest is unexplained. The DNA was the basis for D and trimming; V, J and clone size are from that table. Within this sample are roughly 640,000 clones, with approximately 79% of them counted one time only. Over 1.5% of the sample is held by the ten biggest clonotypes.

The germline V gene sets CDR1 to SGHVS and CDR2 to FNYEAQ. The cysteine opens and the phenylalanine closes a CDR3 of 16 amino acids. Only CDR3 DNA remains: 48 bases, in frame from the first base. Trimming leaves V shorter by 5 bases and J shorter by 5 bases, with the junction holding 13 bases beyond the gene matches. The sequence was collected from a woman aged 25 to 45 in good health. The sample comprised memory CD4+ T cells sorted from blood. Explained via the paper, the cell subset or site label denotes: CD45RA-negative fraction. In this chain, TRBV7-6 is recombined with TRBJ2-5; TRBD2 lines up with 8 middle nucleotides. The sequence in DNA is TGTGCCAGCAGCCCCGTCCAAGGCGGGAGGTATGAGACCCAGTACTTC. This translates into CASSPVQGGRYETQYF.